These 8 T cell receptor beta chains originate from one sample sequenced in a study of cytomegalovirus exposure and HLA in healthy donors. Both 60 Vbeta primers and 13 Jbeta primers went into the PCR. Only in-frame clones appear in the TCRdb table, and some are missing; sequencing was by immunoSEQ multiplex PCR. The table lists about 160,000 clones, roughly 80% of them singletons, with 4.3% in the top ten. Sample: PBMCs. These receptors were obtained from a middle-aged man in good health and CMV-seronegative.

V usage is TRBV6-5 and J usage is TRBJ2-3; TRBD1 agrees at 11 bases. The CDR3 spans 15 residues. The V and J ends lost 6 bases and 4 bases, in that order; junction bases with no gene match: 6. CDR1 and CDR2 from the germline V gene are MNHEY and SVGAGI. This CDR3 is CASRRDRGRADTQYF. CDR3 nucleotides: TGTGCCAGCAGACGGGACAGGGGGAGAGCAGATACGCAGTATTTT.

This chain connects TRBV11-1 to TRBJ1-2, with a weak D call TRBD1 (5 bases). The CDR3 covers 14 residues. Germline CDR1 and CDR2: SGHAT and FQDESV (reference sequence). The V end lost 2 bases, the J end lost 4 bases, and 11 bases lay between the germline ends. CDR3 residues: CASSLRGSGYGYTF. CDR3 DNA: TGTGCCAGCAGCTTAAGGGGCAGTGGCTATGGCTACACCTTC.

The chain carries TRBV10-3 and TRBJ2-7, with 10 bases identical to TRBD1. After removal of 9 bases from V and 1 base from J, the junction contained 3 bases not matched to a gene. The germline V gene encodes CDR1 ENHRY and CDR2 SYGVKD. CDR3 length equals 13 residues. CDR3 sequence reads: CAMGQGPSYEQYF. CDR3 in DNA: TGTGCCATGGGACAGGGGCCTTCCTACGAGCAGTACTTC.

The CDR3 region has the DNA TGTGCCAGCAGCCCAGGGGCGTTAGGGTACGAGCAGTACTTC. Translation: CASSPGALGYEQYF. This chain uses TRBV6-6 with TRBJ2-7, with D tentatively TRBD1 (6 bases). This CDR3 has 14 amino acids. The germline CDR1 and CDR2 sequences are MNHNY and SVGAGI (reference sequence). Trimming shortened V by 6 bases and J by 4 bases, and 16 bases separated the two germline ends.

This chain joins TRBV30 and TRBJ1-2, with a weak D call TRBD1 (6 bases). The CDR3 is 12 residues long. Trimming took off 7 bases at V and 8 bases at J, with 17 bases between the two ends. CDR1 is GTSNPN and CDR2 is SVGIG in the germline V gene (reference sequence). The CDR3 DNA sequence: TGTGCCTTGGTACAGGGTGGAGGAGGCTACACCTTC. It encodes CALVQGGGGYTF.

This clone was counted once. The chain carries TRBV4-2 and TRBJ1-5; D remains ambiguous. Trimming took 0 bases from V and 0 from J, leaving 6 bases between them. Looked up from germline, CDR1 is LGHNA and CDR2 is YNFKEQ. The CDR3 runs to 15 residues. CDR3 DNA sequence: TGTGCCAGCAGCCAAGAGGTCTATAGCAATCAGCCCCAGCATTTT. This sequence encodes CASSQEVYSNQPQHF.

The CDR3 spells CATGYEQYF. In nucleotides, the CDR3 is TGTGCAACGGGTTACGAGCAGTACTTC. The chain uses TRBV12-2 and TRBJ2-7; TRBD2 reflects the table's D call only, with no check against the DNA. TRBV12-2 is given as a pseudogene. This CDR3 has 9 amino acids.

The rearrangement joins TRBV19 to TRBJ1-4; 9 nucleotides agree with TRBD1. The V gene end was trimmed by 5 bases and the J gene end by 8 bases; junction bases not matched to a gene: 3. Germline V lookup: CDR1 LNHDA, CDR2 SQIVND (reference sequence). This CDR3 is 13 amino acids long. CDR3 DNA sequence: TGTGCCAGTAGTGTCGGGACAGGGGAAAAACTGTTTTTT. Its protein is CASSVGTGEKLFF. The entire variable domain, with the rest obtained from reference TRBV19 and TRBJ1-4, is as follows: DGGITQSPKYLFRKEGQNVTLSCEQNLNHDAMYWYRQDPGQGLRLIYYSQIVNDFQKGDIAEGYSVSREKKESFPLTVTSAQKNPTAFYLCASSVGTGEKLFFGSGTQLSVL.